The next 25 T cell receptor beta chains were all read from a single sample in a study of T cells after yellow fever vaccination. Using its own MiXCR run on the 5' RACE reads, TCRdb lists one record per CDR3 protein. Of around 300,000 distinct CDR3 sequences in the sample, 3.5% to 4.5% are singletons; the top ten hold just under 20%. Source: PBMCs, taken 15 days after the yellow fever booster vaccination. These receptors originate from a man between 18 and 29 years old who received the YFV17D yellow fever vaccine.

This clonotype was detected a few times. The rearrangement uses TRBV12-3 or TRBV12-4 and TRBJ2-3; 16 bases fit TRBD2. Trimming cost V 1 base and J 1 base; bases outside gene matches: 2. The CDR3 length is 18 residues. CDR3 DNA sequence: TGTGCCAGCAGTTTAGAGGGACTAGCGGGGGGGCGCACAGATACGCAGTATTTT. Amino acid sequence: CASSLEGLAGGRTDTQYF.

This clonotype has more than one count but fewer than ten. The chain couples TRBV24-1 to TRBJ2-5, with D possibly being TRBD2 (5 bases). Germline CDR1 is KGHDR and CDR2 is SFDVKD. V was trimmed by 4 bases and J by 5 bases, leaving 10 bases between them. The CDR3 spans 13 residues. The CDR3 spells CATSEAGWETQYF. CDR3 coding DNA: TGTGCCACCAGTGAGGCGGGTTGGGAGACCCAGTACTTC.

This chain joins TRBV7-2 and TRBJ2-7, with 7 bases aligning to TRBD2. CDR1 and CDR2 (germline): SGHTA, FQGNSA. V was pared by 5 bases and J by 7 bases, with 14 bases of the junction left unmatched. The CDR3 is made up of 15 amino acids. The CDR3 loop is CASSLRDYLGGEQYF. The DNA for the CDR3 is TGTGCCAGCAGCCTACGGGACTACCTCGGTGGGGAGCAGTACTTC.

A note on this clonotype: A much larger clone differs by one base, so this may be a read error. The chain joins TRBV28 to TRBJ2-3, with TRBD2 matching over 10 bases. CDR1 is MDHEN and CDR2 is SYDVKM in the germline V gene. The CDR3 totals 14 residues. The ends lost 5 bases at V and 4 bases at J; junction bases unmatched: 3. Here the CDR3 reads CASSSGGAPDTQYF. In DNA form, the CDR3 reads TGTGCCAGCAGTAGCGGGGGGGCCCCAGATACGCAGTATTTT.

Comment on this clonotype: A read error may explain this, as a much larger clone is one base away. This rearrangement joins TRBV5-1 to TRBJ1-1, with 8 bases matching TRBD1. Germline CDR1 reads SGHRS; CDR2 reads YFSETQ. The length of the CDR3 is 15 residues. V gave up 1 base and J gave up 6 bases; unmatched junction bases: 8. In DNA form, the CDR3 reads TGCGCCAGCAGCTTGTCCCCGGGACAGGTATCTGAAGCTTTCTTT. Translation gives CASSLSPGQVSEAFF.

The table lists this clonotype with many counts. The CDR3 sequence: CASSLGAGGSNQPQHF. The DNA of the CDR3 is TGCGCCAGCAGCTTGGGGGCGGGTGGGAGCAATCAGCCCCAGCATTTT. V is TRBV5-1 and J is TRBJ1-5, with no clear D. CDR1 is SGHRS and CDR2 is YFSETQ in the germline V gene. The V end was cut by 0 bases, the J end by 1 base, with 11 bases between. The CDR3 is made up of 16 amino acids.

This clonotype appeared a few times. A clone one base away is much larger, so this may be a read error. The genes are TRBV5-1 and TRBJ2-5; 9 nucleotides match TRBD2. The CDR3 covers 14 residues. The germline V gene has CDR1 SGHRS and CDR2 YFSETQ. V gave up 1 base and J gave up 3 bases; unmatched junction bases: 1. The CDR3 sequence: CASSLRLAEETQYF. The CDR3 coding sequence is TGCGCCAGCAGCTTGCGACTAGCGGAAGAGACCCAGTACTTC.

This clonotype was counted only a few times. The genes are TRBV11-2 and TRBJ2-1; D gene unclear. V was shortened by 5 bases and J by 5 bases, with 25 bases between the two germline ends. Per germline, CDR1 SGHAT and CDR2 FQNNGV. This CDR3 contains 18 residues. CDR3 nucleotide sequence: TGTGCCAGCAGCCACTCGGAAGATCGGGTGTGGCTAAACAATGAGCAGTTCTTC. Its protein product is CASSHSEDRVWLNNEQFF.

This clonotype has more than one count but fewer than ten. The CDR3 protein is CASSFGQGTGEQYF. DNA for the CDR3: TGTGCCAGCAGCTTTGGACAGGGGACTGGCGAGCAGTACTTC. The gene calls are TRBV7-2 and TRBJ2-7; 9 bases line up with TRBD1. CDR1 and CDR2 (germline): SGHTA, FQGNSA. The CDR3 loop spans 14 amino acids. Trimming cost V 3 bases and J 6 bases; bases outside gene matches: 6.

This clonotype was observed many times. The CDR3 here is CASRRPGGTAYEQYF. Written as DNA, the CDR3 is TGTGCCAGCAGGCGGCCAGGGGGAACCGCCTACGAGCAGTACTTC. The rearrangement links TRBV6-5 to TRBJ2-7; 7 bases are shared with TRBD1. V lost 6 bases and J lost 2; bases outside the gene matches: 10. This CDR3 region has 15 residues. CDR1 is MNHEY and CDR2 is SVGAGI in the germline V gene.

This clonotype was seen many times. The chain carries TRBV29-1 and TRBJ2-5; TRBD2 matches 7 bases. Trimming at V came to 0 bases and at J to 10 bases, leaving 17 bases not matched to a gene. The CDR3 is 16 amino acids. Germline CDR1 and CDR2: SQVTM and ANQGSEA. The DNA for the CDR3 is TGCAGCGTTGAAGATCTCCATCGGGGGGACTTCTGGCACCAGTACTTC. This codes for CSVEDLHRGDFWHQYF.

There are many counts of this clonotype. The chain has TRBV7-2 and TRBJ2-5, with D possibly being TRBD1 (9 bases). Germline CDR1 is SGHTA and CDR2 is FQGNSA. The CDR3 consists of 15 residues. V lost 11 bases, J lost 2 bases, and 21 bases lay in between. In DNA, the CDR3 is TGTGCCTCCAAGCGGGGGACAGGGTTGCAAGAGACCCAGTACTTC. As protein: CASKRGTGLQETQYF.

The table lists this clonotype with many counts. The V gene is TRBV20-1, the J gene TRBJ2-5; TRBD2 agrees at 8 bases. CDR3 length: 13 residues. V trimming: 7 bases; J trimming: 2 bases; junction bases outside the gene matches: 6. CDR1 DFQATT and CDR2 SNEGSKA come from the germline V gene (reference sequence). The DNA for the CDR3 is TGCAGTGTCCATCGGGGGGGTCAAGAGACCCAGTACTTC. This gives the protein CSVHRGGQETQYF.

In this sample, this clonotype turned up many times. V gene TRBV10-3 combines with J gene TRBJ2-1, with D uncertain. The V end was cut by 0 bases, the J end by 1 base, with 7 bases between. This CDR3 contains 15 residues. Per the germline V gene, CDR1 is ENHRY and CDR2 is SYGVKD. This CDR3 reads CAISESDRSYNEQFF. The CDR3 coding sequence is TGTGCCATCAGTGAGTCGGATAGATCCTACAATGAGCAGTTCTTC.

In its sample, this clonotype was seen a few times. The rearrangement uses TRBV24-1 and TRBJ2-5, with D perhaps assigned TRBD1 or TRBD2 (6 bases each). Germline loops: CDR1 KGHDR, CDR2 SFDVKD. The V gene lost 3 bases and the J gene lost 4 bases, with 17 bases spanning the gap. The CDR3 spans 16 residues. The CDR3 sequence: CATSDTSEGGGETQYF. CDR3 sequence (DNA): TGTGCCACCAGTGATACCTCCGAGGGGGGCGGAGAGACCCAGTACTTC.

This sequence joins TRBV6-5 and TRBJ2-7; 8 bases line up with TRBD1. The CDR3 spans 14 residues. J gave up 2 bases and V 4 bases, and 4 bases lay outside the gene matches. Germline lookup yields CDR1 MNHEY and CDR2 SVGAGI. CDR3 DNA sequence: TGTGCCAGCAGTTCCGGACAGGGCCCCTACGAGCAGTACGTC. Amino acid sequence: CASSSGQGPYEQYV.

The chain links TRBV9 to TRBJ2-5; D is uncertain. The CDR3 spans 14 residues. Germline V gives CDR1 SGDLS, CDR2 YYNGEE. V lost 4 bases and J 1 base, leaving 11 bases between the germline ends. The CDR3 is CASSPPESQETQYF. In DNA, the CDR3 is TGTGCCAGCAGCCCCCCCGAGAGCCAAGAGACCCAGTACTTC.

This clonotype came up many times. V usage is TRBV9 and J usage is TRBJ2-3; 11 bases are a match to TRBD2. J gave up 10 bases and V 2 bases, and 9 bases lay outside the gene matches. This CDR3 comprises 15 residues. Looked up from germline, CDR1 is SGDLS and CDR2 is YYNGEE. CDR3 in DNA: TGTGCCAGCAGCGTGGCGCTAGCGGGGGGAGAGTCGCAGTATTTT. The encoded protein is CASSVALAGGESQYF.

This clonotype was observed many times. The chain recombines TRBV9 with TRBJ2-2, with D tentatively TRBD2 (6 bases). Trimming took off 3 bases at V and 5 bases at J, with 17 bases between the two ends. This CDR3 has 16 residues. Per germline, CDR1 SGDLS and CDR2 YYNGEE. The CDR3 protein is CASSAPRGGGTGELFF. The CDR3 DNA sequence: TGTGCCAGCAGCGCGCCTAGGGGAGGAGGAACCGGGGAGCTGTTTTTT.

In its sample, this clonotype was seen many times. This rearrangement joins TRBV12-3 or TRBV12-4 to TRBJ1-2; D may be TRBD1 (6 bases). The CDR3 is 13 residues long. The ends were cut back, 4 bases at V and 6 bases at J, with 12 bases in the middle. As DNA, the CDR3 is TGTGCCAGCAGTTGGGGGGACAACCATGGCTACACCTTC. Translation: CASSWGDNHGYTF.

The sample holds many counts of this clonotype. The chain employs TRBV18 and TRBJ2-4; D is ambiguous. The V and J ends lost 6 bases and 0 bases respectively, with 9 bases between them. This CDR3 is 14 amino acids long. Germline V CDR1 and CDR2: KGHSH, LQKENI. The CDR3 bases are TGTGCCAGCTCTCCGTCCGTAGCCAAAAACATTCAGTACTTC. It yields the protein CASSPSVAKNIQYF.

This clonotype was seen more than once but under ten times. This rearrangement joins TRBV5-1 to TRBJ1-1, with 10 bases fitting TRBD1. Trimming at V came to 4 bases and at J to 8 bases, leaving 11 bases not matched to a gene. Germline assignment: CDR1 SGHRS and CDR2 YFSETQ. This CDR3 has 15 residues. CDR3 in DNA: TGCGCCAGCAGCACCGAGGGACAGGGGATGCGGGAAGCTTTCTTT. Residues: CASSTEGQGMREAFF. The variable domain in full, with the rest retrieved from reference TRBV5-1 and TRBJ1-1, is KAGVTQTPRYLIKTRGQQVTLSCSPISGHRSVSWYQQTPGQGLQFLFEYFSETQRNKGNFPGRFSGRQFSNSRSEMNVSTLELGDSALYLCASSTEGQGMREAFFGQGTRLTVV.

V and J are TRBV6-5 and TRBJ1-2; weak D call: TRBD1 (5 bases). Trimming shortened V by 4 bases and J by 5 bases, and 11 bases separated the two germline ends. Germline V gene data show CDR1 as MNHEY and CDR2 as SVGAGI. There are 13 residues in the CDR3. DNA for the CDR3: TGTGCCAGCAGTTGGACACCGGGATATGGCTACACCTTC. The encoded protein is CASSWTPGYGYTF.

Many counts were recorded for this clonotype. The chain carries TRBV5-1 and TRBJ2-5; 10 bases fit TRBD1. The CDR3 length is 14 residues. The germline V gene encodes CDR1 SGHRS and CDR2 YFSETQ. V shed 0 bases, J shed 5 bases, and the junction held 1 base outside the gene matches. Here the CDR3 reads CASSLAGQGETQYF. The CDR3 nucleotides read TGCGCCAGCAGCTTGGCGGGACAGGGGGAGACCCAGTACTTC.

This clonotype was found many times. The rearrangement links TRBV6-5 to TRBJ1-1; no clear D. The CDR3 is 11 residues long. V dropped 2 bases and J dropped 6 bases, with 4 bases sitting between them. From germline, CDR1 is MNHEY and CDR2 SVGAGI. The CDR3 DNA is TGTGCCAGCAGTTACGAGGCTGAAGCTTTCTTT. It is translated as CASSYEAEAFF.